The clone carrying this TCR beta chain was observed many times. Its target is unknown. Having ophthalmopathy, the donors showed moderate-to-severe activity, CAS ≥3 and NOSPECS ≥4, with disease lasting under 3 months. Clinical symptoms, serum thyroxine, TRAb, thyroid ultrasound and orbital computed tomography formed the basis of diagnosis. The sample comes from a study of Graves' ophthalmopathy and Graves' hyperthyroidism. CDR3 regions of TCR beta were amplified from RNA transcripts. First-round RT-PCR with HTBI primers preceded a second-round multiplex PCR. TCRdb used MiXCR to reprocess the multiplex PCR reads, holding one entry per CDR3 protein. The data hold roughly 480,000 distinct CDR3 sequences, with under 15% observed a single time. Study-wide results and caveats: Most expanded clonotypes from thyroid (those above 0.001 frequency) were also found in blood.

CDR1 and CDR2 from the germline V gene are SNHLY and FYNNEI. The V end lost 8 bases, the J end lost 5 bases, and 13 bases lay between the germline ends. CDR3 length: 13 residues. This chain links TRBV2 with TRBJ1-5, with unresolved D. This sequence originates from a woman in her 30s with Graves' ophthalmopathy. The specimen was blood. The CDR3 here is CASVPSVYQPQHF. The CDR3 DNA follows: TGTGCCAGCGTCCCGTCGGTGTATCAGCCCCAGCATTTT.